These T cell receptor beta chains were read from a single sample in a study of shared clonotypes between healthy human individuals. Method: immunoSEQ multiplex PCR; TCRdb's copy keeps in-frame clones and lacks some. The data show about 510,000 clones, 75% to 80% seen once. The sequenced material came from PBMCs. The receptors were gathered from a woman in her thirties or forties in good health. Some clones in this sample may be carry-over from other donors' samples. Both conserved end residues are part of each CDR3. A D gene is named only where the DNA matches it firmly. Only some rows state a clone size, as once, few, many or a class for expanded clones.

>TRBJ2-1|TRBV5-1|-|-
CASSPRVGQSNNEQFF
TGCGCCAGCAGCCCCCGGGTGGGACAAAGCAACAATGAGCAGTTCTTC
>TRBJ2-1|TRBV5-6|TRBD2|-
CASRERLAEVSSYNEQFF
TGTGCCAGCAGAGAGAGACTAGCGGAAGTAAGCTCCTACAATGAGCAGTTCTTC
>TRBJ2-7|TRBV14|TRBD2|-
CASSPLLGTSGNEQYF
TGTGCCAGCAGCCCTCTTTTGGGGACTAGCGGGAACGAGCAGTACTTC
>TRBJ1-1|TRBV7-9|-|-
CASSLASEAFF
TGTGCCAGCAGCTTAGCATCCGAAGCTTTCTTT
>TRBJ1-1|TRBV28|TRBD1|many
CASSSGRWDSEAFF
TGTGCCAGCAGTTCAGGCCGCTGGGACAGTGAAGCTTTCTTT
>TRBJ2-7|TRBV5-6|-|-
CASSLPRQTPYEQYF
TGTGCCAGCAGCTTGCCCCGACAGACTCCCTACGAGCAGTACTTC
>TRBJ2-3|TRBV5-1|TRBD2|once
CASSLGGTSGDTQYF
TGCGCCAGCAGCTTGGGTGGGACTAGCGGAGATACGCAGTATTTT
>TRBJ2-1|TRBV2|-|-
CASSLTGTGQFF
TGTGCCAGCAGTCTCACAGGGACCGGGCAGTTCTTC
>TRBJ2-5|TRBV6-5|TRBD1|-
CASSYSTGRRETQYF
TGTGCCAGCAGTTACTCGACAGGGAGAAGGGAGACCCAGTACTTC
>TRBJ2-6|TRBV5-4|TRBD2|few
CASSLVAGGSGANVLTF
TGTGCCAGCAGCTTGGTTGCGGGAGGCTCTGGGGCCAACGTCCTGACTTTC
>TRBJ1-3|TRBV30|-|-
CAGDLFGNTIYF
TGTGCCGGGGACTTATTTGGAAACACCATATATTTT
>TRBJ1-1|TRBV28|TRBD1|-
CASRGAGQGSGTEAFF
TGTGCCAGCAGGGGGGCGGGACAGGGTTCGGGCACTGAAGCTTTCTTT
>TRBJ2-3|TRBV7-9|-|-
CASSLGLEGPIRDTQYF
TGTGCCAGCAGCTTAGGGTTGGAGGGACCGATCAGAGATACGCAGTATTTT
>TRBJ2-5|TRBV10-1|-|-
CASSERCGAVVGGETQYF
TGCGCCAGCAGTGAGAGGTGCGGAGCGGTAGTGGGAGGAGAGACCCAGTACTTC
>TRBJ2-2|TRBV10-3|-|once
CAISERGANTGELFF
TGTGCCATCAGTGAGAGAGGGGCGAACACCGGGGAGCTGTTTTTT
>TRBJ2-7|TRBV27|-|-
CASSLSTGSYEQYF
TGTGCCAGCAGTTTATCGACGGGCTCCTACGAGCAGTACTTC
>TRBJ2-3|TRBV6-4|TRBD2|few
CASSDRAGGTDTQYF
TGTGCCAGCAGTGACCGAGCGGGAGGAACAGATACGCAGTATTTT
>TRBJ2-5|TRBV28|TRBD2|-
CASSFYPGTSGSEETQYF
TGTGCCAGCAGTTTCTACCCCGGGACTAGCGGGAGTGAAGAGACCCAGTACTTC
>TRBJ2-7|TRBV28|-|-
CASSPWGSASYEQYF
TGTGCCAGCAGTCCCTGGGGCAGCGCCTCCTACGAGCAGTACTTC
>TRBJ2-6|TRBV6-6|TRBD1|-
CASSRDRGPGANVLTF
TGTGCCAGCAGCCGGGACAGGGGGCCAGGGGCCAACGTCCTGACTTTC
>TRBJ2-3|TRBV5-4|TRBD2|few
CASSRRGGRSTDTQYF
TGTGCCAGCAGCCGACGGGGCGGGAGAAGCACAGATACGCAGTATTTT
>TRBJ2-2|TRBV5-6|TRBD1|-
CASSLVRDREDEVTGELFF
TGTGCCAGCAGTCTGGTCCGGGACAGGGAAGATGAGGTCACCGGGGAGCTGTTTTTT
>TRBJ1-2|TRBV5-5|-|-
CASSLSSGKRVYGYTF
TGTGCCAGCAGCTTAAGCTCAGGGAAACGCGTCTATGGCTACACCTTC
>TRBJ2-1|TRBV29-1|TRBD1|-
CSVATQGALNEQFF
TGCAGCGTAGCCACACAGGGGGCCTTAAATGAGCAGTTCTTC
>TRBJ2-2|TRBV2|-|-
CASRLQPNTGELFF
TGTGCCAGCAGGTTGCAGCCGAACACCGGGGAGCTGTTTTTT
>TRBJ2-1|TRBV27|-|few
CASNRGNEQFF
TGTGCCAGCAACCGGGGGAATGAGCAGTTCTTC
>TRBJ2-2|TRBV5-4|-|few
CASSFSLAASTGELFF
TGTGCCAGCAGTTTCTCCTTAGCGGCGAGCACCGGGGAGCTGTTTTTT
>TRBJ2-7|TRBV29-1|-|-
CSVVVGGEQYF
TGCAGCGTTGTAGTAGGGGGGGAGCAGTACTTC
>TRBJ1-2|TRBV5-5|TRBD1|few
CASSSQRLQGADGYTF
TGTGCCAGCAGCTCCCAGCGCCTACAGGGGGCGGATGGCTACACCTTC
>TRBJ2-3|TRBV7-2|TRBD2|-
CASSSEGLITDTQYF
TGTGCCAGCAGCTCAGAGGGACTAATCACAGATACGCAGTATTTT
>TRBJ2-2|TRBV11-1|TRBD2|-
CASSPSGNTGELFF
TGTGCCAGCAGCCCTAGCGGGAACACCGGGGAGCTGTTTTTT
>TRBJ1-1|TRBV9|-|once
CASSVEADTEAFF
TGTGCCAGCAGCGTAGAGGCAGACACTGAAGCTTTCTTT
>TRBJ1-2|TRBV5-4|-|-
CASSRFGGDGYTF
TGTGCCAGCAGCAGATTCGGAGGGGATGGCTACACCTTC
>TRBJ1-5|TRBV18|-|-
CASSPDLANQPQHF
TGTGCCAGCTCACCGGATTTGGCGAATCAGCCCCAGCATTTT
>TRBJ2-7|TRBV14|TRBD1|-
CASSRGQGFSSYEQYF
TGTGCCAGCAGCCGAGGACAGGGCTTCAGCTCCTACGAGCAGTACTTC
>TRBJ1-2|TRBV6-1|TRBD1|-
CASSPDRVSYGYTF
TGTGCCAGCAGCCCGGACAGGGTATCCTATGGCTACACCTTC
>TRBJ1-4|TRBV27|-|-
CASSFWGERYEKLFF
TGTGCCAGCAGTTTTTGGGGTGAGAGGTATGAAAAACTGTTTTTT
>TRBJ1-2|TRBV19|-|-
CASSIDLSRADGYTF
TGTGCCAGTAGTATAGATCTTAGCAGGGCAGACGGCTACACCTTC
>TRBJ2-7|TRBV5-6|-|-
CASSSGGLRQYF
TGTGCCAGCAGCTCTGGGGGATTGCGGCAGTACTTC
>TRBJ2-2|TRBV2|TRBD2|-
CASEGLVSTGELFF
TGTGCCAGCGAGGGACTAGTGTCTACCGGGGAGCTGTTTTTT
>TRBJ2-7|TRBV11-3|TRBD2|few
CASSIELAGSGRDEQYF
TGTGCCAGCAGCATAGAACTAGCGGGGAGTGGGAGGGACGAGCAGTACTTC
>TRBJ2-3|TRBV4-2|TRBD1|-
CASSQEDVTGGAEDTQYF
TGTGCCAGCAGCCAAGAAGATGTCACAGGGGGCGCCGAAGATACGCAGTATTTT
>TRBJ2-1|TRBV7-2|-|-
CASSLPRGTSTYNEQFF
TGTGCCAGCAGCTTACCTCGCGGGACGAGTACCTACAATGAGCAGTTCTTC
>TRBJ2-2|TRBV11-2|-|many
CASSLDGETTNTGELFF
TGTGCCAGCAGCTTAGATGGAGAGACAACGAACACCGGGGAGCTGTTTTTT
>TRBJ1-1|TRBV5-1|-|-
CASSQDGPDTEAFF
TGCGCCAGCAGCCAGGACGGTCCAGACACTGAAGCTTTCTTT
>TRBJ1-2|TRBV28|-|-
CASSPPDAPGGYTF
TGTGCCAGCAGTCCCCCGGACGCCCCTGGTGGCTACACCTTC
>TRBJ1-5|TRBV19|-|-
CASSIGTHSNQPQHF
TGTGCCAGTAGTATAGGGACACATAGCAATCAGCCCCAGCATTTT
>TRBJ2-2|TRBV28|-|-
CASRETLSNTGELFF
TGTGCCAGTAGAGAGACCCTATCGAACACCGGGGAGCTGTTTTTT
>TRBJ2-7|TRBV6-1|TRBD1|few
CASMGTGTYEQYF
TGTGCCAGCATGGGGACAGGAACCTACGAGCAGTACTTC
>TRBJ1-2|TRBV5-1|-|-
CASSLGGPSGYGYTF
TGCGCCAGCAGCTTGGGGGGGCCGTCTGGCTATGGCTACACCTTC
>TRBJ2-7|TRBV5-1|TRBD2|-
CASSPGTSGRAGEQYF
TGCGCCAGCAGCCCAGGGACTAGCGGGAGGGCCGGCGAGCAGTACTTC
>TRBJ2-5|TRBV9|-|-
CASSVGGAVVETQYF
TGTGCCAGCAGCGTAGGGGGAGCGGTGGTAGAGACCCAGTACTTC
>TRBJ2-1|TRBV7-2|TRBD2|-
CASSTGGYNEQFF
TGTGCCAGCAGCACGGGAGGTTACAATGAGCAGTTCTTC
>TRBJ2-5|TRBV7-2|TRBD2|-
CASSPTSGRARETQYF
TGTGCCAGCAGCCCAACTAGCGGGAGGGCCCGGGAGACCCAGTACTTC
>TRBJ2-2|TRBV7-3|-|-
CASSLTRTNTGELFF
TGTGCCAGCAGCTTAACCCGTACGAACACCGGGGAGCTGTTTTTT